The clone carrying this T cell receptor (beta chain) was seen more than once but under ten times. Every donor was a healthy Caucasian. TCRdb re-called the 5' RACE reads through MiXCR, storing one row per CDR3 protein. The data show 350,000 or so distinct CDR3 sequences, with more than 9% seen just once and 7.2% held by the top ten. The data originate from a study of identical twins. V was cut by 2 bases and J by 7 bases, with 7 bases left in between. CDR1 and CDR2 from the germline V gene are SGDLS and YYNGEE. The CDR3 extends over 12 amino acids. These records were also assigned to another study, of yellow fever vaccine responses in identical twins.

This sequence joins TRBV9 and TRBJ2-1; D call uncertain. Sequenced sample: CD8+ T cells sorted from blood. The sequence was collected from a woman aged 18-29 years in good health. The CDR3 DNA reads TGTGCCAGCAGCGTGGTAGCTAATGAGCAGTTCTTC. This gives the protein CASSVVANEQFF. The variable domain in full, completed from reference TRBV9 and TRBJ2-1, reads DSGVTQTPKHLITATGQRVTLRCSPRSGDLSVYWYQQSLDQGLQFLIQYYNGEERAKGNILERFSAQQFPDLHSELNLSSLELGDSALYFCASSVVANEQFFGPGTRLTVL.